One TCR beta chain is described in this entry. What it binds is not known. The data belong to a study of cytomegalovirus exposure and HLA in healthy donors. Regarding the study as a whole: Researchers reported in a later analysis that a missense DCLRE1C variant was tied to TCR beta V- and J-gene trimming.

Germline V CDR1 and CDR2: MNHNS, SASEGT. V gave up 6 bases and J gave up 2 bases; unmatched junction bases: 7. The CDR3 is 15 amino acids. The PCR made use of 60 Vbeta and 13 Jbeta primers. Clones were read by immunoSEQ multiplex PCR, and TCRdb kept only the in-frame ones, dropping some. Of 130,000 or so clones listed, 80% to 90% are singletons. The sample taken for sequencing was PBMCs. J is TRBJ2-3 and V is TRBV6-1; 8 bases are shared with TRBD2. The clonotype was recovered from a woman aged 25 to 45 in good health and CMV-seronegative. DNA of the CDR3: TGTGCCAGCAGGGGAGCGGGAGTTTTCACAGATACGCAGTATTTT. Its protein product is CASRGAGVFTDTQYF.